Below, one T cell receptor beta chain is given with its context. Its antigen is undetermined. The method was immunoSEQ multiplex PCR; TCRdb's version includes in-frame clones alone and lacks a portion of them. The sample includes nearly 35,000 clones, approximately 89% of them seen just once. This specimen belongs to a study of T cells in tuberculosis. Study-wide background: This South African cohort compared adolescents with or without latent tuberculosis against adults with active tuberculosis.

Study results and limitations: The TCR-beta difference was not significant; alpha differences partly reflected length.

The germline V gene encodes CDR1 SQVTM and CDR2 ANQGSEA. Trimming took 6 bases from V and 2 from J, leaving 13 bases between them. The CDR3 covers 13 residues. This chain links TRBV29-1 with TRBJ1-2; possible D gene TRBD1, 5 bases. The specimen sequenced was PBMCs. The source of this sequence is a donor aged 10-30 years with latent tuberculosis or without tuberculosis infection. CDR3 sequence reads: CSVAVRQNYGYTF. The DNA for the CDR3 is TGCAGCGTGGCGGTTCGACAGAACTATGGCTACACCTTC.